One and the same sample provided the 15 T cell receptor beta chains below, sequenced in a study of CDR3 diversity in severe acne. TCRdb itself ran the PCR reads through MiXCR, one entry per CDR3 protein. The repertoire holds more than 85,000 distinct CDR3 sequences, with over 45% as singletons. Sequencing was carried out using blood. The source is a male donor in good health, serving as a control.

The genes are TRBV25-1 and TRBJ1-2; maybe TRBD1 (5 bases). The CDR3 consists of 16 residues. V was shortened by 0 bases and J by 6 bases, with 17 bases between the two germline ends. The germline V gene encodes CDR1 MGHDK and CDR2 SYGVNS. In DNA form, the CDR3 reads TGTGCCAGCAGTGAATATACCATGCCAGGGCCAGATGGCTACACCTTC. Protein product: CASSEYTMPGPDGYTF.

This clonotype was picked up a small number of times. The chain is built from TRBV7-6 and TRBJ2-3; 10 bases map to TRBD2. CDR1 and CDR2 (germline): SGHVS, FNYEAQ. Trimming cost V 5 bases and J 2 bases; bases outside gene matches: 7. This CDR3 contains 16 residues. CDR3 in DNA: TGTGCCAGCAGCCCGACCGGGACTAGCGACACAGATACGCAGTATTTT. It is translated as CASSPTGTSDTDTQYF.

This clonotype has a handful of counts. The V call is TRBV7-9, the J call TRBJ2-5, with a possible D match to TRBD1 (6 bases). This CDR3 is built from 14 residues. V was clipped by 6 bases and J by 5 bases, with 16 bases between them. Germline loops: CDR1 SEHNR, CDR2 FQNEAQ (reference sequence). The CDR3 here is CASREQGVGETQYF. CDR3 coding DNA: TGTGCCAGCAGAGAACAGGGTGTTGGCGAGACCCAGTACTTC.

For this clonotype: A junction end diverges from the germline sequence, so it may reflect a read error. V is TRBV6-1 and J is TRBJ1-4; D is possibly TRBD1 (6 bases). This CDR3 comprises 15 residues. From germline, CDR1 is MNHNS and CDR2 SASEGT. This CDR3 is CASSDKQGGSEKLVF. In DNA form, the CDR3 reads TGTGCCAGCAGCGACAAACAGGGCGGGAGTGAAAAACTGGTTTTT.

Notes on this clonotype: Compared with germline, one end of the junction differs, possibly owing to a read error. The rearrangement links TRBV7-7 to TRBJ2-3; D is unclear. Germline lookup yields CDR1 SSHAT and CDR2 FNYEAQ (reference sequence). This CDR3 is 12 amino acids long. CDR3 amino acids: CASSLQPDSQYF. CDR3 DNA sequence: TGTGCTAGCAGCTTGCAACCTGATAGCCAGTATTTT.

In its sample, this clonotype was seen once. The chain combines TRBV5-1 with TRBJ2-7; 11 positions agree with TRBD1. The CDR3 extends over 14 amino acids. CDR1 and CDR2 from the germline V gene are SGHRS and YFSETQ. J gave up 5 bases and V 4 bases, and 5 bases lay outside the gene matches. The CDR3 sequence: CASSNRDRGDEQYF. The CDR3 DNA follows: TGCGCCAGCAGCAACCGGGACAGGGGGGACGAGCAGTACTTC.

Points on this clonotype: A read error may be the cause here, since a much bigger clone is one base away. The rearrangement joins TRBV11-2 to TRBJ2-5; 12 positions match TRBD2. Germline loops: CDR1 SGHAT, CDR2 FQNNGV. This CDR3 is 18 amino acids long. In DNA, the CDR3 is TGTGCCGGCAGCGGTAGGCACGGCACTAGCGGGAGGTCAGAGACCCAGTACTTC. The encoded protein is CAGSGRHGTSGRSETQYF.

The V call is TRBV7-2, the J call TRBJ2-3, with 10 bases aligning to TRBD1. The CDR3 extends over 16 amino acids. From germline, CDR1 is SGHTA and CDR2 FQGNSA. Germline trimming cut 4 bases from V and 1 base from J; bases unmatched to any gene: 5. The CDR3 nucleotides read TGTGCCAGCAGCTACGGACAGGGGGGCCGCACAGATACGCAGTATTTT. Encoded protein: CASSYGQGGRTDTQYF. Supplemented by reference TRBV7-2 and TRBJ2-3, the full variable domain reads GAGVSQSPSNKVTEKGKDVELRCDPISGHTALYWYRQSLGQGLEFLIYFQGNSAPDKSGLPSDRFSAERTGGSVSTLTIQRTQQEDSAVYLCASSYGQGGRTDTQYFGPGTRLTVL.

The gene calls are TRBV7-9 and TRBJ2-1, with 8 bases aligning to TRBD2. The V segment lost 2 bases and the J segment 3 bases; nucleotides outside the gene matches: 3. The CDR3 consists of 15 residues. Germline assignment: CDR1 SEHNR and CDR2 FQNEAQ (reference sequence). CDR3 sequence: CASSLPAGVYNEQFF. Written as DNA, the CDR3 is TGTGCCAGCAGCTTACCAGCGGGAGTCTACAATGAGCAGTTCTTC.

This clonotype was picked up a small number of times. V gene TRBV5-8 combines with J gene TRBJ1-6; 7 nucleotides match TRBD1. Trimming at V came to 0 bases and at J to 7 bases, leaving 4 bases not matched to a gene. This CDR3 has 15 residues. Germline values: CDR1 SGHTS, CDR2 YDEGEE. The CDR3, as DNA: TGTGCCAGCAGCTTGGACGGGACAGCCAATTCACCCCTCCACTTT. Translating it yields CASSLDGTANSPLHF.

This clonotype qualifies as medium-sized. The J gene is TRBJ2-7, the V gene TRBV19; D uncertain. CDR1 and CDR2 from the germline V gene are LNHDA and SQIVND (reference sequence). Trimming removed 2 bases at V and 4 bases at J, with 12 bases between. The CDR3 extends over 14 amino acids. CDR3 sequence reads: CASSITVLGYEQYF. The CDR3 DNA follows: TGTGCCAGTAGTATAACGGTCCTTGGTTACGAGCAGTACTTC.

This clonotype was observed a few times. The chain has TRBV4-2 and TRBJ1-1; D uncertain. CDR3 length: 16 residues. Trimming removed 5 bases at V and 0 bases at J, with 16 bases between. Germline-derived CDR1 and CDR2 are LGHNA and YNFKEQ. The CDR3 spells CASSSRLQPVNTEAFF. The CDR3 DNA reads as TGTGCCAGCAGCTCCCGTCTTCAACCTGTGAACACTGAAGCTTTCTTT.

This rearrangement joins TRBV13 to TRBJ1-2; a weak D match, TRBD1 (6 bases). CDR3 size: 16 residues. Germline V gene lookup returns CDR1 PRHDT and CDR2 FYEKMQ (reference sequence). Trimming removed 1 base from V and 8 bases from J, with 20 bases in between. The CDR3 is CASSLARGAGEGGYTF. CDR3 in DNA: TGTGCCAGCAGCTTAGCGAGGGGGGCAGGGGAAGGAGGCTACACCTTC.

V usage is TRBV19 and J usage is TRBJ2-7; the match to TRBD1 covers 9 bases. The CDR3 is made up of 15 amino acids. Trimming at V came to 3 bases and at J to 0 bases, leaving 3 bases not matched to a gene. Germline CDR1 is LNHDA and CDR2 is SQIVND (reference sequence). The CDR3 nucleotides read TGTGCCAGTAGTATGGGGGGACAGGGCTCCTACGAGCAGTACTTC. Its translation: CASSMGGQGSYEQYF.

This clonotype was picked up a small number of times. This sequence joins TRBV18 and TRBJ2-5, with D perhaps matching TRBD2 (5 bases). The CDR3 extends over 13 amino acids. The germline V and J ends were trimmed by 6 bases and 1 base, with 9 bases remaining between them. The V gene's germline CDR1 is KGHSH and CDR2 LQKENI. This chain's CDR3 is CASSFGLQETQYF. The CDR3 coding sequence is TGTGCCAGCTCTTTTGGACTCCAAGAGACCCAGTACTTC.